This entry describes one T cell receptor (beta chain). TCRdb re-derived calls from the reads in MiXCR, one entry per CDR3 protein. The table shows some 180,000 distinct CDR3 sequences, with about 18% occurring only once. The CDR3 consists of 15 residues. Germline CDR1 is KGHDR and CDR2 is SFDVKD. The V segment lost 12 bases and the J segment 5 bases; nucleotides outside the gene matches: 14. The data were taken from a study of T cell repertoires in cytomegalovirus infection. The V gene is TRBV24-1, the J gene TRBJ2-5; 10 bases agree with TRBD2. This receptor was obtained from a human donor in good health (CMV status not recorded). Some clones in this sample may be carry-over from other donors' samples. Sample: CD8+ T cells from PBMCs. In DNA, the CDR3 is TGTGCCGCCCTATCGGCTAGCGGGGGTCTGGAGACCCAGTACTTC. Translating gives CAALSASGGLETQYF.